This T cell receptor (beta chain) was profiled in a study of T cell repertoires in cytomegalovirus infection. Overall study: An indication of both CMV infection and matching HLA type came from public TCR beta signatures.

This clonotype was detected a few times. Its specificity is unknown. Study-wide findings and caveats: Clonotype analysis showed dominance of the ex vivo response by HLA-C-restricted CMV-specific TCR beta clonotypes. Of the TCR beta families, the public ones yielded a cumulative frequency that identified carriers of CMV plus the relevant HLA.

Germline V lookup: CDR1 MNHEY, CDR2 SVGAGI. V was shortened by 2 bases and J by 4 bases, with 10 bases between the two germline ends. The CDR3 is 14 amino acids. Via MiXCR, TCRdb re-called the reads, giving one row per CDR3 protein. Of 400,000 or so distinct CDR3 sequences in the sample, 15% to 20% were seen once. The rearrangement uses TRBV6-5 and TRBJ2-3, with D unresolved. The source is a human donor in good health (CMV status not recorded). Some clones in this sample may be carry-over from other donors' samples. The sequencing input was PBMCs. The DNA for the CDR3 is TGTGCCAGCAGTTACGCCCAAGATGCAGATACGCAGTATTTT. Protein sequence: CASSYAQDADTQYF.